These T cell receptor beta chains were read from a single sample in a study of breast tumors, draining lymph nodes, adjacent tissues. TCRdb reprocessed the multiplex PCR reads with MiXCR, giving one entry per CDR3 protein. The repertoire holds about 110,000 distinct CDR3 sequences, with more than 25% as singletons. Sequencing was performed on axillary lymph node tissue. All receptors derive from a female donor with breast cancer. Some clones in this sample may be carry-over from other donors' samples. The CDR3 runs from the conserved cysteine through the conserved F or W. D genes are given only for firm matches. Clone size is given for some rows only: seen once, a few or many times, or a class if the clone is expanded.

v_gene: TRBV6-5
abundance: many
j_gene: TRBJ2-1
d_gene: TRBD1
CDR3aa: CASSRQGAGNEQFF
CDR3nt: TGTGCCAGCAGCCGACAGGGGGCGGGTAATGAGCAGTTCTTC

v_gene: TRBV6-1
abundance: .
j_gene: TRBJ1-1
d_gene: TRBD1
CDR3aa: CASSPGTVMNTEAFF
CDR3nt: TGTGCCAGCAGCCCCGGGACAGTCATGAACACTGAAGCTTTCTTT

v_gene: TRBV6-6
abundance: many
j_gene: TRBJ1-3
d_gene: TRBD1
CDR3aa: CASTPPRGLGSGNTIYF
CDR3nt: TGTGCCAGCACTCCCCCCAGGGGGTTAGGCTCTGGAAACACCATATATTTT

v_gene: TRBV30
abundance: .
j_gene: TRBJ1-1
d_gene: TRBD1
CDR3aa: CAWSVGTGVTEAFF
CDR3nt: TGTGCCTGGAGTGTCGGGACAGGAGTCACTGAAGCTTTCTTT

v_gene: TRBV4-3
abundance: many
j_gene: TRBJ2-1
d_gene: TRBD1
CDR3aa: CASSHGSTGGSYNEQFF
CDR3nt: TGCGCCAGCAGCCATGGATCGACAGGGGGCTCCTACAATGAGCAGTTCTTC

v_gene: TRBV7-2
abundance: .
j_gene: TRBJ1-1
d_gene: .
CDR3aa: CASSLQAVNTEAFF
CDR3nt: TGTGCCAGCAGCCTACAGGCAGTAAACACTGAAGCTTTCTTT

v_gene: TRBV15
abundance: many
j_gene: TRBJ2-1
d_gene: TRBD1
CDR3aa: CATSRVDRRDNEQFF
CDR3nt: TGTGCCACCAGCAGAGTGGACAGGAGAGACAATGAGCAGTTCTTC

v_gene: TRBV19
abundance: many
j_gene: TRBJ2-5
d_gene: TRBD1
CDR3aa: CASSPPDRGKQETQYF
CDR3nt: TGTGCCAGTAGTCCGCCGGACAGGGGTAAACAAGAGACCCAGTACTTC

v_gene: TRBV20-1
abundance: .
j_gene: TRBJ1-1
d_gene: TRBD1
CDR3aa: CSAPIPGQGFYTEAFF
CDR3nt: TGCAGTGCTCCTATTCCGGGACAGGGGTTTTACACTGAAGCTTTCTTT

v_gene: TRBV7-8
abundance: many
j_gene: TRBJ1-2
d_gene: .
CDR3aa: CASSLGWAQGYPNYGYTF
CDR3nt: TGTGCCAGCAGCCTCGGTTGGGCGCAGGGGTACCCTAACTATGGCTACACCTTC

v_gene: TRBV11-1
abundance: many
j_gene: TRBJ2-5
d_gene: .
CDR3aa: CASSPRVGRPETQYF
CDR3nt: TGTGCCAGCAGCCCACGGGTCGGTCGTCCAGAGACCCAGTACTTC

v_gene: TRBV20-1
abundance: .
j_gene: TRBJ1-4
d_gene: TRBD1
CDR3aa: CSATTGDEKLFF
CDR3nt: TGCAGTGCTACGACAGGGGATGAAAAACTGTTTTTT

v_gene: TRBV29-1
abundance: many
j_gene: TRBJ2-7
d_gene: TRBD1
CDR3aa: CSVPGQGNEQYF
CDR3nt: TGCAGCGTTCCCGGACAGGGTAACGAGCAGTACTTC

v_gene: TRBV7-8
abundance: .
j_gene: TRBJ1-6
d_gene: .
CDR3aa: CASSFLRGVDEHHHF
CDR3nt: TGTGCCAGCAGCTTCCTTAGAGGGGTAGATGAGCACCACCACTTT

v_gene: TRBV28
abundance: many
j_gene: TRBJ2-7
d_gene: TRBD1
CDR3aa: CASRRPGTGDYEQYF
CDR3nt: TGTGCCAGCAGAAGACCCGGGACAGGGGACTACGAGCAGTACTTC

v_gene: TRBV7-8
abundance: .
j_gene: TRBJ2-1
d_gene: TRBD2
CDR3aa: CASSFFRLAGGDEQFF
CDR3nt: TGTGCCAGCAGCTTTTTTCGACTAGCGGGAGGGGATGAGCAGTTCTTC

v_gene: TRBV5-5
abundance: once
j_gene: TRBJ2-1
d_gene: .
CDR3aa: CASSLRRAGKNTGELSGWYNEQFF
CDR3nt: TGTGCCAGCAGCTTGCGGAGGGCAGGGAAGAACACCGGGGAGCTGTCTGGTTGGTACAATGAGCAGTTCTTC

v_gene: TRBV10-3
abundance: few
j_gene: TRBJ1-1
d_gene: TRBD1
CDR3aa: CAISLKGGTNTEAFF
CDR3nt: TGTGCCATCAGTTTAAAAGGGGGCACGAACACTGAAGCTTTCTTT

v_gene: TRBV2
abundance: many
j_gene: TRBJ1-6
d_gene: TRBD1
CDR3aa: CASSPAGQSSYNSPLHF
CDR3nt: TGTGCCAGCAGCCCGGCGGGACAGAGCTCCTATAATTCACCCCTCCACTTT

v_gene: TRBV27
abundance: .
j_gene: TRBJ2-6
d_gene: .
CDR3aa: CACGGRAGANVLTF
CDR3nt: TGTGCCTGCGGCGGCAGGGCTGGGGCCAACGTCCTGACTTTC